The 4 T cell receptor beta chains in this list originate from one sample, sequenced in a study of blood T cells in healthy people across ages. The authors ran a second PCR of about 6 to 11 cycles using a sample-barcoded 5' primer and a J-beta primer mix. In TCRdb, the 5' RACE reads were re-called with MiXCR into one record per CDR3 protein. This sample has around 1,800,000 distinct CDR3 sequences, with around 42% found just once. The sequenced sample was blood. Receptor source: a human donor in good health.

J is TRBJ2-4 and V is TRBV5-6; D unclear. Between the trimmed V and J ends, which lost 4 bases and 6 bases, there was a span of 14 bases. Germline CDR1 and CDR2: SGHDT and YYEEEE. CDR3 length equals 14 residues. CDR3 sequence reads: CASSHMTLINIQYF. The CDR3 bases are TGTGCCAGCAGCCACATGACCCTTATAAACATTCAGTACTTC. The full variable domain, completed using reference TRBV5-6 and TRBJ2-4, is DAGVTQSPTHLIKTRGQQVTLRCSPKSGHDTVSWYQQALGQGPQFIFQYYEEEERQRGNFPDRFSGHQFPNYSSELNVNALLLGDSALYLCASSHMTLINIQYFGAGTRLSVL.

A remark on this clonotype: A read error is possible here, since a much larger clone lies one base away. The chain links TRBV12-3 or TRBV12-4 to TRBJ2-7; D remains ambiguous. The CDR3 spans 11 residues. The CDR3 here is CANSLGSRQYF. In DNA form, the CDR3 reads TGTGCCAACAGTTTAGGCAGCCGTCAGTACTTC.

This clonotype was detected a few times. The chain has TRBV7-9 and TRBJ1-2; D might be TRBD1 (5 bases). This CDR3 is built from 17 residues. Trimming removed 5 bases at V and 0 bases at J, with 19 bases between. In germline, CDR1 is SEHNR, CDR2 FQNEAQ (reference sequence). CDR3 protein: CASSPSPGTQSNYGYTF. In DNA, the CDR3 is TGTGCCAGCAGCCCCTCACCGGGGACGCAGTCTAACTATGGCTACACCTTC.

V gene TRBV27 combines with J gene TRBJ1-1; D is unresolved. CDR1 MNHEY and CDR2 SMNVEV come from the germline V gene (reference sequence). The CDR3 sequence is 12 residues long. V lost 11 bases, J lost 1 base, and 11 bases lay in between. Here the CDR3 reads CAAHAANTEAFF. The CDR3 DNA follows: TGTGCCGCCCACGCGGCGAACACTGAAGCTTTCTTT.